The clone carrying this T cell receptor (beta chain) was found once. Its antigen remains unidentified. Possible read error: a much larger clone is one base away. These data originate in a study of T cells in Graves' hyperthyroidism and ophthalmopathy. Amplified TCR beta CDR3 regions came from RNA transcripts. A first-round RT-PCR of the TCR CDR3 used the HTBI primer set. TCRdb itself ran the multiplex PCR reads through MiXCR, one entry per CDR3 protein. The data hold 450,000 to 700,000 distinct CDR3 sequences, with 40% to 55% observed a single time. Study-wide results and caveats: Ophthalmopathy was told apart from stable hyperthyroidism by a 13 V-J model.

The CDR3 contains 15 residues. Trimming pared 5 bases from V and 4 bases from J, leaving 14 bases between. The germline gives CDR1 SGHTA, CDR2 FQGNSA. The sequence was obtained from an adult woman with Graves' disease, either hyperthyroidism or ophthalmopathy (not recorded which). This chain joins TRBV7-2 and TRBJ1-4; D gene ambiguous. Sequencing input: peripheral blood or thyroid tissue (not recorded which). The CDR3 sequence: CASSARIGNNEKLFF. The CDR3 DNA sequence: TGTGCCAGCAGCGCAAGGATAGGGAATAATGAAAAACTGTTTTTT. The full variable domain, completed using reference TRBV7-2 and TRBJ1-4, is GAGVSQSPSNKVTEKGKDVELRCDPISGHTALYWYRQSLGQGLEFLIYFQGNSAPDKSGLPSDRFSAERTGGSVSTLTIQRTQQEDSAVYLCASSARIGNNEKLFFGSGTQLSVL.